The 17 T cell receptor beta chains in this list originate from one sample, sequenced in a study of T cell responses to AZD1222 COVID-19 vaccine. TCRdb keeps only in-frame clones here, not all; method: immunoSEQ multiplex PCR. The table records about 110,000 clones, about 90% of them present only once. This material consisted of peripheral blood, taken 28 days after the second AZD1222 dose. The receptors were gathered from an adult who received the AZD1222 COVID-19 vaccine.

This chain links TRBV7-2 with TRBJ1-2; D may be TRBD1 (5 bases). V lost 5 bases to trimming and J lost 7 bases, with 14 bases between them. This CDR3 is 13 amino acids long. Germline V gene lookup returns CDR1 SGHTA and CDR2 FQGNSA. The CDR3 protein is CASSGVARGGYTF. In DNA, the CDR3 is TGTGCCAGCAGCGGGGTCGCGAGGGGTGGCTACACCTTC.

The chain uses TRBV6-6 and TRBJ1-2; 9 bases fit TRBD1. The junction had 4 bases not matched to a gene; V was cut back by 2 bases and J by 3 bases. This CDR3 comprises 15 residues. Germline CDR1 is MNHNY and CDR2 is SVGAGI (reference sequence). For the CDR3, the DNA is TGTGCCAGCAGTTACGGGGACAGGGTTGACTATGGCTACACCTTC. This translates into CASSYGDRVDYGYTF.

The rearrangement links TRBV7-9 to TRBJ1-2; the D is unclear. This CDR3 spans 12 amino acids. Germline CDR1 and CDR2: SEHNR and FQNEAQ (reference sequence). The V gene lost 4 bases and the J gene lost 8 bases, with 11 bases spanning the gap. CDR3 bases: TGTGCCAGCAGCTACCCTGAGAGGGGCTACACCTTC. It specifies CASSYPERGYTF.

J is TRBJ2-3 and V is TRBV14; 8 bases match TRBD2. The V gene's germline CDR1 is SGHDN and CDR2 FVKESK. J was trimmed by 1 base and V by 3 bases; bases with no gene match: 6. The CDR3 length is 16 residues. The CDR3 protein is CASSHRPGLGTDTQYF. The CDR3 DNA follows: TGTGCCAGCAGCCATCGCCCGGGACTAGGCACAGATACGCAGTATTTT.

This rearrangement joins TRBV7-3 to TRBJ2-3; D is ambiguous. CDR3 length: 12 amino acids. V lost 2 bases, J lost 7 bases, and 7 bases lay in between. CDR1 is SGHTA, CDR2 FQGTGA, per germline. The chain's CDR3 is CASSLEGHTQYF. The CDR3 nucleotides read TGTGCCAGCAGCTTAGAAGGCCATACGCAGTATTTT.

In its sample, this clone was seen once. The genes are TRBV9 and TRBJ1-2, with D tentatively TRBD1 (5 bases). V gave up 3 bases and J gave up 8 bases, with 20 bases separating them. This CDR3 contains 15 residues. From germline, CDR1 is SGDLS and CDR2 YYNGEE. CDR3 DNA: TGTGCCAGCAGCGGTGGACAAAGGTATAGGTCCGGCTACACCTTC. Encoded protein: CASSGGQRYRSGYTF.

This clone was found once. The V gene is TRBV6-6, the J gene TRBJ2-7; D is possibly TRBD1 or TRBD2 (5 bases each). This CDR3 contains 12 residues. V shed 8 bases and J shed 3 bases, with 11 bases lying between them. Germline lookup yields CDR1 MNHNY and CDR2 SVGAGI (reference sequence). This CDR3 reads CASFRDGYEQYF. The CDR3, as DNA: TGTGCCAGCTTCAGGGACGGCTACGAGCAGTACTTC.

Here the CDR3 DNA reads TGTGCCAGCAGCGTCTATAGCGGGGGACCCGATACGCAGTATTTT. Translating gives CASSVYSGGPDTQYF. The chain couples TRBV7-2 to TRBJ2-3, with 9 positions matching TRBD2. Germline V gene lookup returns CDR1 SGHTA and CDR2 FQGNSA. The CDR3 consists of 15 residues. J lost 6 bases, V lost 5 bases, and 9 bases had no gene match.

In this sample, this clone turned up once. The V and J genes are TRBV5-4 and TRBJ2-1; the match to TRBD2 covers 10 bases. V was pared by 2 bases and J by 9 bases, with 8 bases of the junction left unmatched. The CDR3 has 15 amino acids. Germline-derived CDR1 and CDR2 are SGHNT and YYREEE (reference sequence). CDR3 region: CASSLAGGPMVEQFF. The CDR3 DNA is TGTGCCAGCAGCTTAGCGGGAGGGCCAATGGTTGAGCAGTTCTTC. Complete variable domain (other parts from reference TRBV5-4 and TRBJ2-1): ETGVTQSPTHLIKTRGQQVTLRCSSQSGHNTVSWYQQALGQGPQFIFQYYREEENGRGNFPPRFSGLQFPNYSSELNVNALELDDSALYLCASSLAGGPMVEQFFGPGTRLTVL.

This chain links TRBV2 with TRBJ2-3, with 11 positions matching TRBD2. The CDR3 covers 17 residues. V was pared by 7 bases and J by 2 bases, with 11 bases of the junction left unmatched. CDR1 is SNHLY, CDR2 FYNNEI, per germline. The CDR3 sequence is CASILTPSGGHTDTQYF. The CDR3 DNA sequence: TGTGCCAGCATTTTGACCCCTAGCGGGGGGCACACAGATACGCAGTATTTT. The full variable domain, with the rest looked up from reference TRBV2 and TRBJ2-3, is EPEVTQTPSHQVTQMGQEVILRCVPISNHLYFYWYRQILGQKVEFLVSFYNNEISEKSEIFDDQFSVERPDGSNFTLKIRSTKLEDSAMYFCASILTPSGGHTDTQYFGPGTRLTVL.

The gene calls are TRBV10-3 and TRBJ1-3; D unclear. Germline CDR1 ENHRY, CDR2 SYGVKD. This CDR3 contains 15 residues. Trimming pared 4 bases from V and 0 bases from J, leaving 10 bases between. This CDR3 reads CAISGTWGSGNTIYF. In DNA, the CDR3 is TGTGCCATCAGTGGGACCTGGGGCTCTGGAAACACCATATATTTT.

This clone turned up a few times. CDR3 loop: CASSSSPDLATEAFF. DNA for the CDR3: TGTGCCAGCAGCTCGTCCCCGGATTTGGCCACTGAAGCTTTCTTT. V usage is TRBV6-2 or TRBV6-3 and J usage is TRBJ1-1, with unresolved D. Germline V lookup: CDR1 MNHEY, CDR2 SVGEGT. With 6 bases removed from V and 4 bases from J, the gap between germline ends came to 18 bases. CDR3 length equals 15 residues.

The genes are TRBV11-2 and TRBJ2-2; no clear D gene. The V gene lost 2 bases and the J gene lost 0 bases, with 4 bases spanning the gap. The CDR3 spans 14 residues. Germline V lookup: CDR1 SGHAT, CDR2 FQNNGV. CDR3 amino acids: CASSLRANTGELFF. The CDR3, as DNA: TGTGCCAGCAGCTTACGGGCGAACACCGGGGAGCTGTTTTTT.

The chain has TRBV5-1 and TRBJ2-1; no definite D call. The length of the CDR3 is 16 residues. V lost 4 bases to trimming and J lost 4 bases, with 18 bases between them. The germline CDR1 and CDR2 sequences are SGHRS and YFSETQ. This CDR3 is CASSPWTGVGYNEQFF. DNA for the CDR3: TGCGCCAGCAGCCCGTGGACGGGCGTCGGATACAATGAGCAGTTCTTC.

The chain has TRBV30 and TRBJ1-1; D unresolved. Trimming pared 1 base from V and 2 bases from J, leaving 11 bases between. The germline CDR1 and CDR2 sequences are GTSNPN and SVGIG (reference sequence). This CDR3 region has 14 residues. In DNA, the CDR3 is TGTGCCTGGAGTGACCTGAGTGTTAACACTGAAGCTTTCTTT. Translating it yields CAWSDLSVNTEAFF.

The CDR3 protein is CASSQGRGGGNQPQHF. The CDR3 DNA follows: TGCGCCAGCAGCCAAGGACGGGGGGGTGGCAATCAGCCCCAGCATTTT. The V gene is TRBV4-1, the J gene TRBJ1-5; possibly TRBD1 for D (5 bases). The CDR3 runs 16 residues. Trimming took 1 base from V and 2 from J, leaving 12 bases between them. Germline values: CDR1 MGHRA, CDR2 YSYEKL.

The count of this clone is one. The CDR3 protein is CASSQGGITDTQYF. CDR3 bases: TGTGCCAGCAGCCAAGGGGGGATCACAGATACGCAGTATTTT. The chain recombines TRBV3-1 (or the pseudogene TRBV3-2) with TRBJ2-3; the D gene could be TRBD1 or TRBD2 (5 bases each). The V gene's germline CDR1 is LGHDT and CDR2 YNNKEL (reference sequence). The CDR3 is 14 residues long. The ends were cut back, 1 base at V and 2 bases at J, with 7 bases in the middle.